This T cell receptor (beta chain) was captured in a study of cytomegalovirus exposure and HLA in healthy donors. Overall study results and limits: Later analysis placed DRB1 highest and HLA-C lowest in TCR association rates, which differed by HLA locus. Per a later analysis, HLA-associated TCR beta chains showed more clonal expansion than other, equally common TCR beta chains. The authors judged a highly shared variant cluster likely a sequencing artifact.

A multiplex PCR was run with 60 Vbeta primers and 13 Jbeta primers. Some clones are missing from TCRdb's copy, which holds only in-frame ones; the method was immunoSEQ multiplex PCR. The sample consists of about 60,000 clones, around 77% of them appearing once. On this clone: The antigen is undetermined.

The CDR3 sequence is 15 residues long. From germline, CDR1 is SEHNR and CDR2 FQNEAQ (reference sequence). The junction had 9 bases not matched to a gene; V was cut back by 5 bases and J by 6 bases. Material for sequencing was PBMCs. The receptor was isolated from a woman between 40 and 55 years old in good health and CMV-seropositive. V is TRBV7-9 and J is TRBJ1-4; TRBD1 aligns across 7 bases. CDR3 residues: CASSPGTAAHEKLFF. In nucleotides, the CDR3 is TGTGCCAGCAGCCCGGGGACAGCCGCCCATGAAAAACTGTTTTTT.